This T cell receptor (beta chain) was obtained from a study of blood T cell repertoires in COVID-19 (dated by TCRdb to the early 2020s). For the study in its entirety: The collaborator samples originated in the United States, Italy and Spain and spanned the acute and convalescent phases of COVID-19. The prospective study material was composed of cDNA or gDNA derived from T cells, B-cell-depleted T cells, or PBMCs. The dataset comprised deeply sampled blood TCRbeta repertoires from subjects exposed to, actively infected with, or recovered from COVID-19. A freely available public database, intended as a resource for researchers studying the immune response to SARS-CoV-2, is where the repertoires were released. The samples were drawn from two sources: the first 160 participants of the ongoing ImmuneRACE study, and 950 to 1,500 subjects contributed by 6 global collaborators. A de-identified subject ID, COVID-19 status, age in years and sex were almost always included in the sample metadata. HLA class I and class II types, where available, came from metadata supplied by the sample provider rather than from assay-based typing.

This clone occurred once. There is no known antigen for this receptor. No much larger clone exists at a distance of one base, and base qualities are not known. The investigation overall reported the following: The amount of clinical and demographic metadata varied by source and participant and was provided uncurated.

In Seattle, one collaborating source enrolled patients while the infection was active and tracked those patients longitudinally over the course of disease. The collaborating institutions used their own protocols to collect whole blood in K2EDTA tubes. Collaborator samples were shipped for TCRbeta analysis as frozen whole blood, isolated PBMCs, or DNA extracted from either sample type. TCRbeta CDR3 regions were amplified from genomic DNA using the immunoSEQ Assay, a bias-controlled multiplex PCR. The original pipeline was this. The number of nucleated cells in each sample was estimated from the amplification of reference gene primers within the assay. To quantify the absolute abundance of each unique TCRbeta CDR3 rearrangement, sequence reads were collapsed and filtered. For each sample, productive Simpson clonality was calculated as the square root of Simpson's diversity index over productive rearrangements. TCRdb retrieved this table from immuneACCESS and kept in-frame rearrangements only. Not all clones are present; in checked studies, unresolved V genes account for under half, and no reason is known for the remainder. D and trimming come from the DNA, and the V and J calls and clone size come from that table. In all, the sample holds 300,000 to 400,000 clones, and 65% to 90% of those were seen once. About 7.6% of the sample goes to the ten largest clones.

This sequence originates from a woman in her sixties with COVID-19, enrolled during active disease. Sample: peripheral blood.

The sequenced DNA: TGTGCCAGCAGTTACCGCGCACAGGGCTGGGAGCAGTACTTC. Translated, this gives CASSYRAQGWEQYF. In this chain, TRBV6-5 is recombined with TRBJ2-7; the D region possibly corresponds to TRBD1 (6 bases align). Cut back by 2 bases and 7 bases, the V and J ends lie 15 bases apart. From the cysteine up to the phenylalanine, the CDR3 has a length of 14 residues. The kept DNA is CDR3 alone, 42 bases in frame from the first base. The germline V gene specifies MNHEY as CDR1 and SVGAGI as CDR2.